A selection of T cell receptor beta chains follows, all from one sample in a study of blood T cell repertoires in COVID-19. The data were produced by immunoSEQ multiplex PCR, yet TCRdb's version contains in-frame clones alone and is incomplete. Of roughly 90,000 clones listed, 75% to 90% are singletons. The specimen was peripheral blood. These receptors all stem from a woman aged 80 or over with active COVID-19. Both conserved end residues are part of each CDR3. A D gene is named only where the DNA matches it firmly. Clone size is not always given. Where it is, it says once, few, many or a class for expanded clones.

size,D,J,V,CDR3,DNA
.,.,TRBJ2-3,TRBV3-1/TRBV3-2,CASSPSTDTQYF,TGTGCCAGCAGCCCTAGCACAGATACGCAGTATTTT
.,.,TRBJ2-7,TRBV19,CASSEEARADYEQYF,TGTGCCAGTAGTGAAGAGGCAAGAGCCGACTACGAGCAGTACTTC
.,.,TRBJ1-5,TRBV10-3,CAISPQGKRNQPQHF,TGTGCCATCAGTCCCCAGGGGAAACGCAATCAGCCCCAGCATTTT
many,TRBD1,TRBJ1-2,TRBV3-1/TRBV3-2,CASSPRTGQLGYTF,TGTGCCAGCAGCCCCCGGACAGGCCAGTTGGGCTACACCTTC
.,.,TRBJ2-7,TRBV5-6,CASSPGAGMREQYF,TGTGCCAGCAGCCCAGGGGCAGGGATGCGGGAGCAGTACTTC
.,TRBD2,TRBJ2-5,TRBV7-9,CASSPGLAGETQYF,TGTGCCAGCAGCCCAGGCTTAGCGGGAGAGACCCAGTACTTC
few,TRBD1,TRBJ2-7,TRBV11-2,CASSPGQGRYEQYF,TGTGCCAGCAGCCCGGGACAGGGGAGGTACGAGCAGTACTTC
.,.,TRBJ2-7,TRBV7-2,CASSANLGGEQYF,TGTGCCAGCAGCGCGAACTTAGGGGGTGAGCAGTACTTC
.,.,TRBJ2-5,TRBV27,CASRLQGIQETQYF,TGTGCCAGCAGATTGCAGGGGATCCAAGAGACCCAGTACTTC
.,.,TRBJ2-1,TRBV29-1,CSVRAITYNEQFF,TGCAGCGTCCGTGCGATCACCTACAATGAGCAGTTCTTC
.,TRBD2,TRBJ2-3,TRBV10-2,CATGAGGTDTQYF,TGCGCCACCGGTGCGGGGGGCACAGATACGCAGTATTTT
.,.,TRBJ1-2,TRBV27,CASSPDGNYGYTF,TGTGCCAGCAGCCCCGACGGGAACTATGGCTACACCTTC